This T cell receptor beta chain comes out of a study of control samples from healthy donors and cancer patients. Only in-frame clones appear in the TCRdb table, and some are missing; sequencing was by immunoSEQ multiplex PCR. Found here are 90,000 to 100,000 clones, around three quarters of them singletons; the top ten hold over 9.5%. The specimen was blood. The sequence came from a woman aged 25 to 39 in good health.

CDR3 in DNA: TGTGCCAGCAGTCCACAGGGGATCATGAACACTGAAGCTTTCTTT. This encodes CASSPQGIMNTEAFF. This sequence joins TRBV9 and TRBJ1-1; 7 bases are shared with TRBD1. This CDR3 has 15 residues. Germline V gene lookup returns CDR1 SGDLS and CDR2 YYNGEE. The trim removed 5 bases at V and 0 bases at J, leaving 7 bases unmatched.